This entry is about one T cell receptor beta chain. No antigen is known for it. This record comes from a study of T cell responses to AZD1222 COVID-19 vaccine. The method was immunoSEQ multiplex PCR; TCRdb's version includes in-frame clones alone and lacks a portion of them. The table has 86,000 or so clones, about nine tenths seen once. This CDR3 comprises 15 residues. With 2 bases removed from V and 0 bases from J, the gap between germline ends came to 6 bases. Germline values: CDR1 SGHRS, CDR2 YFSETQ. Doses given second, at about 4 or about 12 weeks, were pooled. Study findings and constraints: Baseline antibody screening turned up just six seropositive AZD1222 recipients. Among spike-specific TCRs, nearly half reportedly target unmutated variant regions. Two doses of AZD1222 preceded a rise in Spike-specific TCR breadth and depth.

The source material was peripheral blood, sampled 28 days after the second AZD1222 dose. The rearrangement links TRBV5-1 to TRBJ2-6; D not resolved. This TCR derives from an adult who received the AZD1222 COVID-19 vaccine. This CDR3 is CASSFTASGANVLTF. CDR3 bases: TGCGCCAGCAGCTTCACAGCCTCTGGGGCCAACGTCCTGACTTTC.